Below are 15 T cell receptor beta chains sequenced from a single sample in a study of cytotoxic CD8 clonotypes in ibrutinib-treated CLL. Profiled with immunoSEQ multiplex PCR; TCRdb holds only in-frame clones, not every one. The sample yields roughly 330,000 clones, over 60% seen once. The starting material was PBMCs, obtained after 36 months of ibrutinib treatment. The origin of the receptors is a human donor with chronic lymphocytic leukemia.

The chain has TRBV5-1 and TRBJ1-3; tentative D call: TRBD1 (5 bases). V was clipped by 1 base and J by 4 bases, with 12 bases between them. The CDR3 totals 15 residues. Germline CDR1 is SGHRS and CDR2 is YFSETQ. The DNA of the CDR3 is TGCGCCAGCAGCTTGAGGGGTATTAGGGGAAACACCATATATTTT. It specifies CASSLRGIRGNTIYF.

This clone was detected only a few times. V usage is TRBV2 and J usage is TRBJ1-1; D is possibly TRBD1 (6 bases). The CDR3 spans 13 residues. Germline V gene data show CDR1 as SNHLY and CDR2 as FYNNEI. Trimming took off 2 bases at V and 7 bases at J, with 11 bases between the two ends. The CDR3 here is CASSEQGIVEAFF. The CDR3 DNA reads TGTGCCAGCAGTGAACAGGGGATCGTTGAAGCTTTCTTT.

In DNA form, the CDR3 reads TGTGCCAGCAGTCTCGGACAGGGGGGAGGGTATGGCTACACCTTC. It codes for CASSLGQGGGYGYTF. This chain connects TRBV6-1 to TRBJ1-2; 10 nucleotides agree with TRBD1. V shed 5 bases and J 5 bases; nucleotides not matched to a gene: 8. Germline CDR1 is MNHNS and CDR2 is SASEGT. This CDR3 contains 15 residues.

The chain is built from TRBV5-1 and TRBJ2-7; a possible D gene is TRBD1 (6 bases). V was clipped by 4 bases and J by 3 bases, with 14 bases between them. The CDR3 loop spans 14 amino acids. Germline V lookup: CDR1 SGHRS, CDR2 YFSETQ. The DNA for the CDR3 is TGCGCCAGCAGCGTAACAGGGAGAGGCTACGAGCAGTACTTC. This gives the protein CASSVTGRGYEQYF.

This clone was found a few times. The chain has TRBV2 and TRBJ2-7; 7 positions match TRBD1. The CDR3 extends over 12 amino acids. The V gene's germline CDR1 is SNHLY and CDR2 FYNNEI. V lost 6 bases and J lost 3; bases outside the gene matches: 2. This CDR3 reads CASRDRIYEQYF. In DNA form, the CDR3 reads TGTGCCAGCAGGGACAGGATCTACGAGCAGTACTTC.

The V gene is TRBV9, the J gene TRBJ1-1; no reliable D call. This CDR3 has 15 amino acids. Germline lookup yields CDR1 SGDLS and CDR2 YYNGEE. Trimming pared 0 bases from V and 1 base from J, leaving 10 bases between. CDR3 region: CASSVAQAANTEAFF. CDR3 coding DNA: TGTGCCAGCAGCGTAGCTCAGGCAGCGAACACTGAAGCTTTCTTT.

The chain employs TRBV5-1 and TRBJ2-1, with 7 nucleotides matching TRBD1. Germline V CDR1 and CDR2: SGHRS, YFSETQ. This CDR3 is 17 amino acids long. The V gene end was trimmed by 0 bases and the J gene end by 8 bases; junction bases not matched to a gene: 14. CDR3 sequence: CASSLALGRPGQDEQFF. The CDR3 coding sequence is TGCGCCAGCAGCTTGGCTCTTGGGCGACCCGGACAGGATGAGCAGTTCTTC.

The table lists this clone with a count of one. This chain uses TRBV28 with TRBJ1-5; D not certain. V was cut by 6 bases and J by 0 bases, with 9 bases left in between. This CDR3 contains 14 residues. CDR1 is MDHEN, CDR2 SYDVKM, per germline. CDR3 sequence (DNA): TGTGCCAGCAGATTCGGTTATAGCAATCAGCCCCAGCATTTT. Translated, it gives CASRFGYSNQPQHF. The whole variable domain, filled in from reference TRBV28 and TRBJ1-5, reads DVKVTQSSRYLVKRTGEKVFLECVQDMDHENMFWYRQDPGLGLRLIYFSYDVKMKEKGDIPEGYSVSREKKERFSLILESASTNQTSMYLCASRFGYSNQPQHFGDGTRLSIL.

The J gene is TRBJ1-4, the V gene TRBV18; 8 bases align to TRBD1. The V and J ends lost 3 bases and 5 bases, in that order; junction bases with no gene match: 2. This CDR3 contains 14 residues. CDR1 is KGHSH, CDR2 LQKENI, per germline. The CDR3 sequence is CASSPRTGNEKLFF. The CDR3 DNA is TGTGCCAGCTCACCCCGGACAGGGAATGAAAAACTGTTTTTT.

The CDR3 sequence: CASSPSSAYGYTF. The CDR3 coding sequence is TGTGCCAGCAGTCCCTCCTCAGCCTATGGCTACACCTTC. The chain couples TRBV28 to TRBJ1-2; D is unresolved. Germline lookup yields CDR1 MDHEN and CDR2 SYDVKM. With 5 bases removed from V and 4 bases from J, the gap between germline ends came to 11 bases. This CDR3 has 13 residues.

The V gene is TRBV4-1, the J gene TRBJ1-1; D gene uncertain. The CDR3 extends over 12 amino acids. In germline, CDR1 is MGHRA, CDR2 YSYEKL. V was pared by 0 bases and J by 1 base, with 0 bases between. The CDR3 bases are TGCGCCAGCAGCCAAGAGAACACTGAAGCTTTCTTT. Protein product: CASSQENTEAFF.

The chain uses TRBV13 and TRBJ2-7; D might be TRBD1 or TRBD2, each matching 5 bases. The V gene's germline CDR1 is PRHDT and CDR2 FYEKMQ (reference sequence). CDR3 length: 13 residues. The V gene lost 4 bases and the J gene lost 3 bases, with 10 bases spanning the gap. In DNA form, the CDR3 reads TGTGCCAGCAGCTCGAGGGGATACTACGAGCAGTACTTC. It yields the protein CASSSRGYYEQYF. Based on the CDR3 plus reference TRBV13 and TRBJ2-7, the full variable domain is AAGVIQSPRHLIKEKRETATLKCYPIPRHDTVYWYQQGPGQDPQFLISFYEKMQSDKGSIPDRFSAQQFSDYHSELNMSSLELGDSALYFCASSSRGYYEQYFGPGTRLTVT.

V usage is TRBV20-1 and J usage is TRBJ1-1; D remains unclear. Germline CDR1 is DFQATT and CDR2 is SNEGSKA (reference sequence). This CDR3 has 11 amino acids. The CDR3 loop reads CRVKSGTEAFF. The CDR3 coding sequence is TGCAGGGTCAAGTCGGGGACTGAAGCTTTCTTT.

In DNA form, the CDR3 reads TGTGCCAGCAGCTGGACAGCCAACACTGAAGCTTTCTTT. It yields the protein CASSWTANTEAFF. V usage is TRBV5-4 and J usage is TRBJ1-1; possible D gene TRBD1, 6 bases. The CDR3 spans 13 residues. Germline CDR1 and CDR2: SGHNT and YYREEE (reference sequence). Trimming stripped 3 bases from V and 2 bases from J, with 8 bases between.

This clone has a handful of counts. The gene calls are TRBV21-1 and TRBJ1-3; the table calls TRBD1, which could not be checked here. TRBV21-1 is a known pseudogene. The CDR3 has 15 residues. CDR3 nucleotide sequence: TGTGCCAGCAGCAAAGTTGGGGCCTCTGGAAACACCATATATTTT. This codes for CASSKVGASGNTIYF.